This T cell receptor (beta chain) was documented in a study of cytomegalovirus exposure and HLA in healthy donors. Study findings and constraints: As confirmed in vitro, three CMV-associated chains were specific for CMV antigens. TCR beta V- and J-gene trimming, according to a later analysis, was linked to a missense DCLRE1C variant. An analysis done earlier found most TCR beta V segments productive about 87% or about 30% of the time.

In regard to this clone: Antigen unknown.

The CDR3 totals 15 residues. Germline V lookup: CDR1 SNHLY, CDR2 FYNNEI. Trimming left V 4 bases short and J 6 bases short, with 16 bases between. The primer mix had 60 Vbeta and 13 Jbeta primers. TCRdb's table, derived via immunoSEQ multiplex PCR, lists solely in-frame clones and lacks some. The sample carries 150,000 to 200,000 clones, around three quarters recorded once. The gene calls are TRBV2 and TRBJ1-5, with TRBD1 as a possible D gene (5 bases). Sequenced sample: PBMCs. The clonotype comes from a man between 25 and 39 years old in good health and CMV-seropositive. CDR3 region: CASSVRRDNTQPQHF. The CDR3 DNA reads TGTGCCAGCAGTGTTCGCAGGGATAATACTCAGCCCCAGCATTTT. The complete variable domain, with remaining parts taken from reference TRBV2 and TRBJ1-5, reads EPEVTQTPSHQVTQMGQEVILRCVPISNHLYFYWYRQILGQKVEFLVSFYNNEISEKSEIFDDQFSVERPDGSNFTLKIRSTKLEDSAMYFCASSVRRDNTQPQHFGDGTRLSIL.